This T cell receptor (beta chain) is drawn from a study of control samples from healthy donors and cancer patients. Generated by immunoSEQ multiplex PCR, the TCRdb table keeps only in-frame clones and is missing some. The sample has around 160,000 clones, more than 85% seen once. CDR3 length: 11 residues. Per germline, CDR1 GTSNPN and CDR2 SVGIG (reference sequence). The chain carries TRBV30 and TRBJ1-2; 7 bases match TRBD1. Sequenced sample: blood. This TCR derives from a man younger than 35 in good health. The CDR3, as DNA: TGTGCTGTCGAGAGGGGGCAAGGCTACACCTTC. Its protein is CAVERGQGYTF.